This entry concerns a single TCR beta chain. Its cognate antigen is unknown. Germline V lookup: CDR1 SGHRS, CDR2 YFSETQ. CDR3 length: 14 residues. Germline trimming cut 6 bases from V and 5 bases from J; bases unmatched to any gene: 5. The authors reverse transcribed all of the isolated RNA, so sequencing captured expressed TCRB transcripts. The repertoire was sequenced with immunoSEQ multiplex PCR; TCRdb's copy has only in-frame clones and lacks some. Seen here are hundreds of thousands of clones, around a sixth observed once, and the top ten hold approximately 0.099%. The data are from a study of beta chain features in type 1 diabetes. Whole-study context: Investigators examined around 98 million sorted cells across all samples.

Study results and limitations: Sequencing used cDNA, and cells with high TCR expression could therefore be over-represented.

Sequencing input: naive CD4+ T cells from blood. The genes are TRBV5-1 and TRBJ2-7, with 13 bases fitting TRBD2. This receptor was obtained from a man aged 18 to 29 in good health. As DNA, the CDR3 is TGCGCCAGCACGACTAGCGGGAGGTCTAACGAGCAGTACTTC. Protein product: CASTTSGRSNEQYF.